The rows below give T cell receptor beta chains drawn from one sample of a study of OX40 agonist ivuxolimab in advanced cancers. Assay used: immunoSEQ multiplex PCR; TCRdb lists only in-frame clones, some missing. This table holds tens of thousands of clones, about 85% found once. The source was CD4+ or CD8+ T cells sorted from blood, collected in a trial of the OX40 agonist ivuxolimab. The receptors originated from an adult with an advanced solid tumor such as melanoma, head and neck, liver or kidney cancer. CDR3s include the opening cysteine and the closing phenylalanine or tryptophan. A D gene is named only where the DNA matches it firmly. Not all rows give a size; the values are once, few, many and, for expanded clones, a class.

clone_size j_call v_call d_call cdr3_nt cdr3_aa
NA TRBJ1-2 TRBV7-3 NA TGTGCCAGCAGCTTAACCCCAGGGTACCAAACTACTAACTATGGCTACACCTTC CASSLTPGYQTTNYGYTF
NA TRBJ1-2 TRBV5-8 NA TGTGCCAGCAGCTTGAGCTACTATGGCTACACCTTC CASSLSYYGYTF
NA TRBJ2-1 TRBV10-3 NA TGTGCCATCAGTGGCAGGGATAATGAGCAGTTCTTC CAISGRDNEQFF
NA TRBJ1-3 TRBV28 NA TGTGCCAGCAGTTTTTTCGGCAGCTCTGGAAACACCATATATTTT CASSFFGSSGNTIYF
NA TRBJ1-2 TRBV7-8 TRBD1 TGTGCCAGCAGCTTAGGGCTGGACAGGGGGCGGGAGGGCTACACCTTC CASSLGLDRGREGYTF
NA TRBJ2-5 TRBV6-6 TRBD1 TGTGCCAGCAGAAGGGGGACAGGGGAGTGGGAGACCCAGTACTTC CASRRGTGEWETQYF
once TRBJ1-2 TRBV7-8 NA TGTGCCAGCAGCCTAGCCGGGATCGTGACGATCTACACCTTC CASSLAGIVTIYTF
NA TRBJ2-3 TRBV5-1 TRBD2 TGCGCCAGCCGCCCCCCAGCGGGAGAGGGTGCAAATACGCAGTATTTT CASRPPAGEGANTQYF
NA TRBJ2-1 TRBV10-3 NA TGTGCCATCAGGACAGGCAATGAGCAGTTCTTC CAIRTGNEQFF
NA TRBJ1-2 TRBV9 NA TGTGCCAGCAGCGTTCCTGGGGGAGGCTACACCTTC CASSVPGGGYTF
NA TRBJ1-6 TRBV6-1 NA TGTGCCAGCAGTGAAATAATATCAGGGAGTTCACCCCTCCACTTT CASSEIISGSSPLHF
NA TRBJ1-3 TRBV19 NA TGTGCCAGTGCTACCCAGGTTGGAAACACCATATATTTT CASATQVGNTIYF
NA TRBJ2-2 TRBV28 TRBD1 TGTGCCAGCAGTTACCCCCAAAGGACAGGGGACACCGGGGAGCTGTTTTTT CASSYPQRTGDTGELFF
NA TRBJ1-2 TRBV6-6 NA TGTGCCAGCAGTTACAGGGATGGCTACACCTTC CASSYRDGYTF
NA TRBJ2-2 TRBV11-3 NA TGTGCCAGCAGCTTGGGTAGGACGGTGAACACCGGGGAGCTGTTTTTT CASSLGRTVNTGELFF
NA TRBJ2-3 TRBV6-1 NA TGTGCCAGCAGTGCCCACGGGGGAAGCACAGATACGCAGTATTTT CASSAHGGSTDTQYF
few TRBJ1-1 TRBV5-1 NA TGCGCCAGCAGCTTGGTTGCAGGGGCGAACACTGAAGCTTTCTTT CASSLVAGANTEAFF
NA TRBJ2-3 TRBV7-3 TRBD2 TGTGCCAGCTCTCCCGGGACTAACACAGATACGCAGTATTTT CASSPGTNTDTQYF
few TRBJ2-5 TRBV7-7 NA TGTGCTAGCAGCTTAGGGGTCGGGGAGACCCAGTACTTC CASSLGVGETQYF
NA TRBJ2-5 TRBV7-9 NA TGTGCCAGCAGCTTAGGACAGCCAGGGACCCAGTACTTC CASSLGQPGTQYF
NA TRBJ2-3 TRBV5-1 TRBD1 TGCGCCAGCAGCTCTACAGGGGGCGACGCAGATACGCAGTATTTT CASSSTGGDADTQYF
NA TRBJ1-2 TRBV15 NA TGTGCCACCAGCCCGAGGGCCCTCACTCAGAGTGGCTACACCTTC CATSPRALTQSGYTF
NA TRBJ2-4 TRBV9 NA TGTGCCAGCAGCAAAGAGGCGGGGACCCGAAACATTCAGTACTTC CASSKEAGTRNIQYF
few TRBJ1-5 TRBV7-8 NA TGTGCCAGCAGCTCGAAAGCCACCGGGCGATTGAACAATCAGCCCCAGCATTTT CASSSKATGRLNNQPQHF
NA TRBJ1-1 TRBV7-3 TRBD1 TGTGCCAGCAGCTTGGAGGGGGCCCTGAACACTGAAGCTTTCTTT CASSLEGALNTEAFF
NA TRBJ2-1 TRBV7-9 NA TGTGCCAGCAGCTTATCTCTTCGGACTATCTATTACAATGAGCAGTTCTTC CASSLSLRTIYYNEQFF
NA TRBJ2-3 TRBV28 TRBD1 TGTGCCAGCGGACAGGGCCTCACAGATACGCAGTATTTT CASGQGLTDTQYF
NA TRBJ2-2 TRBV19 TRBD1 TGTGCCAGTCTGCCGAACAGGGGAAACACCGGGGAGCTGTTTTTT CASLPNRGNTGELFF
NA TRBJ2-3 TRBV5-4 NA TGTGCCAGCAGCTCCCCGAGGGGGGATACGCAGTATTTT CASSSPRGDTQYF
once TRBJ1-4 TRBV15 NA TGTGCCACCAGCAGAGATAGGGCCAGGGCAACTAATGAAAAACTGTTTTTT CATSRDRARATNEKLFF
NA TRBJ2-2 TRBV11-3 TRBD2 TGTGCCAGCAGCCCCCGACTAGCGGGAGTGGGCACCGGGGAGCTGTTTTTT CASSPRLAGVGTGELFF
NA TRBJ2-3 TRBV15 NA TGTGCCACCAGCCCTGGGGGGTCTGGTCCCGGTACGCAGTATTTT CATSPGGSGPGTQYF
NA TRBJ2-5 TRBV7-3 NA TGTGCCAGCAGCTTAGGGGGGCGAGAGACCCAGTACTTC CASSLGGRETQYF
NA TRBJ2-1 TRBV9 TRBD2 TGTGCCAGCAGCGTAGGTAGCGGGAGTAAGAATGAGCAGTTCTTC CASSVGSGSKNEQFF
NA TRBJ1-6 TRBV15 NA TGTGCCACCAGCAGAGATTTGGAGGGAGGATCACCCCTCCACTTT CATSRDLEGGSPLHF
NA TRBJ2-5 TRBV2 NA TGTGCCAGCAGTCGATCGAACCAAGAGACCCAGTACTTC CASSRSNQETQYF
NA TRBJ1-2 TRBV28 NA TGTGCCAGCAGCTCCCTCGGGACGGCCTATGGCTACACCTTC CASSSLGTAYGYTF
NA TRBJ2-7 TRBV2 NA TGTGCCAGCCGGCGGTCGAGCACCTTCTACGAGCAGTACTTC CASRRSSTFYEQYF
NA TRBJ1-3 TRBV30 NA TGTGCCTGGAGCCTCTCTGGAAACACCATATATTTT CAWSLSGNTIYF
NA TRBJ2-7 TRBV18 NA TGTGCCAGCTCACCACCAGAAAGCTACGAGCAGTACTTC CASSPPESYEQYF
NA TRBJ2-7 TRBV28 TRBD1 TGTGCCAGCAGTTTCAATTTGGGACAGGGGACGAGCTCCTACGAGCAGTACTTC CASSFNLGQGTSSYEQYF
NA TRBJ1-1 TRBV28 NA TGTGCCAGCAGTTTATTGGGGGCTCTGGGTAAAACTGAAGCTTTCTTT CASSLLGALGKTEAFF
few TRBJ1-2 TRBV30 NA TGTGCCTGGAGTGTACGTGTCTATGGCTACACCTTC CAWSVRVYGYTF
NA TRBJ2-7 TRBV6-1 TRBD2 TGTGCCAGCAGTCCTTTCGGGACTACCTACGAGCAGTACTTC CASSPFGTTYEQYF
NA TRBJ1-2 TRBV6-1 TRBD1 TGTGCCAGCCGCCGGGACAGGGGTAACTATGGCTACACCTTC CASRRDRGNYGYTF
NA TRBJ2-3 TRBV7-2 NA TGTGCCAGCAGCGAAAGAGCTGGGAATCTAGATACGCAGTATTTT CASSERAGNLDTQYF
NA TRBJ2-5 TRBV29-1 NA TGCAGCGTTGAGGGAGGGACAGCAGAGACCCAGTACTTC CSVEGGTAETQYF
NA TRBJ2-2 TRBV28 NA TGTGCCAGCAGTCCCCGGACTCCGAACACCGGGGAGCTGTTTTTT CASSPRTPNTGELFF
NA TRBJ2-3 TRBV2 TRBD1 TGTGCCAGCGGGGAAGGGACAGCCAGGACAGATACGCAGTATTTT CASGEGTARTDTQYF
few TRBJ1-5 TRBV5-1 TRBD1 TGCGCCAGCGGACAGGGGCCCAATCAGCCCCAGCATTTT CASGQGPNQPQHF
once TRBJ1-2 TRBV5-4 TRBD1 TGTGCCAGCAGCCCACGGACAGGCGGGCTATATGGCTACACCTTC CASSPRTGGLYGYTF
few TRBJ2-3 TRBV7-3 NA TGTGCCAGCAGCTTAAACCCTTCCTCTAGTGGAGATACGCAGTATTTT CASSLNPSSSGDTQYF
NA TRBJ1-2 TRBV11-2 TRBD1 TGTGCCAGCAGCAGACAGGGGTGGGACTATGGCTACACCTTC CASSRQGWDYGYTF
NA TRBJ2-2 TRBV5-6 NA TGTGCCAGCAGGCAACGGGACTTTCAACGGGAGCTGTTTTTT CASRQRDFQRELFF
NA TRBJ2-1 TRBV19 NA TGTGCCAGTAGTATAGATGGCCGCTCTGATGGGGAGCAGTTCTTC CASSIDGRSDGEQFF
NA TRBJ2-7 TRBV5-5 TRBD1 TGTGCCAGCAGCTTGGTCCCGACAGGGGGGTCCTACGAGCAGTACTTC CASSLVPTGGSYEQYF